Listed here is a single T cell receptor beta chain. The antigen remains unidentified. The V and J ends lost 6 bases and 0 bases respectively, with 15 bases between them. Germline lookup yields CDR1 LNHDA and CDR2 SQIVND (reference sequence). The CDR3 has 16 residues. These data come from a study of OX40 agonist ivuxolimab in advanced cancers. Study-level information: Of mixed ages from about 20 to 90 and averaging about 60 years, the group was around 78% male.

The repertoire was sequenced with immunoSEQ multiplex PCR; TCRdb's copy has only in-frame clones and lacks some. The repertoire includes about 56,000 clones, nearly 95% of them detected once, and roughly 25% sits in the top ten. Study observations and caveats: The authors also found low normalized T-cell clonal expansion in some nonresponders. Compared with CD4+, CD8+ T cells on average had more expanded clones.

This chain joins TRBV19 and TRBJ1-5; D is perhaps TRBD1 (5 bases). The sequence came from an adult with an advanced solid tumor such as melanoma, head and neck, liver or kidney cancer. The material was CD4+ or CD8+ T cells sorted from blood, obtained in a trial of the OX40 agonist ivuxolimab. This CDR3 is CASSPRGVLSNQPQHF. The DNA for the CDR3 is TGTGCCAGTAGCCCCAGAGGGGTCCTTAGCAATCAGCCCCAGCATTTT.